These 2 T cell receptor beta chains were sequenced from one sample in a study of beta chain features in type 1 diabetes. Expressed TCRB transcripts were sequenced, since all the RNA that had been isolated was reverse transcribed. The method was immunoSEQ multiplex PCR; TCRdb's version includes in-frame clones alone and lacks a portion of them. The sample lists 500,000 to 700,000 clones, around a sixth occurring once. Source material: naive CD4+ T cells from blood. These receptors were taken from a man younger than 35 in good health.

V and J are TRBV18 and TRBJ1-5; no definite D call. This CDR3 contains 12 residues. V lost 3 bases to trimming and J lost 5 bases, with 5 bases between them. Germline CDR1 KGHSH, CDR2 LQKENI. CDR3: CASSPNDQPQHF. For the CDR3, the DNA is TGTGCCAGCTCACCGAACGATCAGCCCCAGCATTTT.

This chain uses TRBV7-8 with TRBJ2-1, with D perhaps matching TRBD1 or TRBD2 (6 bases each). The germline V and J ends were trimmed by 1 base and 8 bases, with 15 bases remaining between them. This CDR3 comprises 15 residues. Germline V gene lookup returns CDR1 SGHVS and CDR2 FQNEAQ. CDR3 region: CASSLVWGAGDEQFF. Here the CDR3 DNA reads TGTGCCAGCAGCTTAGTATGGGGGGCTGGCGATGAGCAGTTCTTC.